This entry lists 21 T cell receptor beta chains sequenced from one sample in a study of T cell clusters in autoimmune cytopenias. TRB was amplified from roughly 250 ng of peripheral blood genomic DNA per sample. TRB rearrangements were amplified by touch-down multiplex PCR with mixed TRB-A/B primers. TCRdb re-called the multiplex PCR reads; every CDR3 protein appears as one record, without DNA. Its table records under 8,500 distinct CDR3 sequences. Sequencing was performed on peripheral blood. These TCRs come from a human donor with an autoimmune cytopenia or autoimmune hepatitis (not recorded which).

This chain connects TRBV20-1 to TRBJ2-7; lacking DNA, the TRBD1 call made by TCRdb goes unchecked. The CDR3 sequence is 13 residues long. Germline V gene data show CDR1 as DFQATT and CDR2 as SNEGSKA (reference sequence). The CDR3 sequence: CSARSGQGHEQYF.

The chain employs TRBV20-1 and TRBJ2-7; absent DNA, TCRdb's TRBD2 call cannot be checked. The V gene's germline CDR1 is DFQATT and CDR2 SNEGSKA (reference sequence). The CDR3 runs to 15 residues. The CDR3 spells CSARVWTSGAYEQYF.

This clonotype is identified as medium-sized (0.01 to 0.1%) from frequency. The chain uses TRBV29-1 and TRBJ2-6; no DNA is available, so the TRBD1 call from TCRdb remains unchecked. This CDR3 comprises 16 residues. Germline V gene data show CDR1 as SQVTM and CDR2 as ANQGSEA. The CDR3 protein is CSVPGQGAVGANVLTF.

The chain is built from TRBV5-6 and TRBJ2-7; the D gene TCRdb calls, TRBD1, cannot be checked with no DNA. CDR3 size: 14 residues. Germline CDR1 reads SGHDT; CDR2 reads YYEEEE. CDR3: CASSLAQVTYEQYF.

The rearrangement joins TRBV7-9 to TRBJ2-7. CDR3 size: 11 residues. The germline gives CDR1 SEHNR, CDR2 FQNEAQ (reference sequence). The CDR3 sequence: CASSLGVEQYF. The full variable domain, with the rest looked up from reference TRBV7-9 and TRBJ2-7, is DTGVSQNPRHKITKRGQNVTFRCDPISEHNRLYWYRQTLGQGPEFLTYFQNEAQLEKSRLLSDRFSAERPKGSFSTLEIQRTEQGDSAMYLCASSLGVEQYFGPGTRLTVT.

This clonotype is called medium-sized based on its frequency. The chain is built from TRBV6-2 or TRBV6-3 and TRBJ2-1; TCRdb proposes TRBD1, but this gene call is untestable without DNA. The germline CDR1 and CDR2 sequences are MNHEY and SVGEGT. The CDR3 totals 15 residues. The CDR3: CASSPPGTGHNEQFF.

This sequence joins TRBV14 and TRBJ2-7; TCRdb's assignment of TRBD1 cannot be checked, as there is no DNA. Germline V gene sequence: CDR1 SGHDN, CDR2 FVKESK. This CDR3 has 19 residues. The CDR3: CASSLIKPGTGSLFDEQYF.

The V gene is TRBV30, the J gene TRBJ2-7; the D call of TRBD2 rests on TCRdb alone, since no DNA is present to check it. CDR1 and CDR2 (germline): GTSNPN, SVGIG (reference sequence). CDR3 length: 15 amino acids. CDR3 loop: CAWRRGLAGDYEQYF.

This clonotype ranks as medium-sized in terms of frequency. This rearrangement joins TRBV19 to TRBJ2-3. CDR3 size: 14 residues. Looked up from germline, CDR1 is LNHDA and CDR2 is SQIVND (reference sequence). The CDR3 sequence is CASSMRRSTDTQYF.

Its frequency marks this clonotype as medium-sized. The CDR3 here is CASSITGSWYNEQFF. V gene TRBV19 combines with J gene TRBJ2-1. CDR1 and CDR2 from the germline V gene are LNHDA and SQIVND (reference sequence). The CDR3 extends over 15 amino acids.

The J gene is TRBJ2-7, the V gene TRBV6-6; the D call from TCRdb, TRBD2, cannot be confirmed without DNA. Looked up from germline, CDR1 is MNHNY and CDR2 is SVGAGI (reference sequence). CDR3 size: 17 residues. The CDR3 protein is CASSKPGTSGGYYEQYF.

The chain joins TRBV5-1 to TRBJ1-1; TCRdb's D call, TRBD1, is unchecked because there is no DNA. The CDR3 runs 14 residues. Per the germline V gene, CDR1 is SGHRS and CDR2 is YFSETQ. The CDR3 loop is CASSLTGTNTEAFF.

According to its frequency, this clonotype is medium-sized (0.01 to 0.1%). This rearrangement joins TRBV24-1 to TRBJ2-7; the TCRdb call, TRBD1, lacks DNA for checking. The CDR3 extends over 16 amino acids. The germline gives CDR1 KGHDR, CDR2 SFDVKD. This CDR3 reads CATSDATGTGYHEQYF.

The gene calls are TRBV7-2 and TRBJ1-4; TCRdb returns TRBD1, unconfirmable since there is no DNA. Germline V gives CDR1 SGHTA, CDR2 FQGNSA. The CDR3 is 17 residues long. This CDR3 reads CASSLLPGVSTNEKLFF.

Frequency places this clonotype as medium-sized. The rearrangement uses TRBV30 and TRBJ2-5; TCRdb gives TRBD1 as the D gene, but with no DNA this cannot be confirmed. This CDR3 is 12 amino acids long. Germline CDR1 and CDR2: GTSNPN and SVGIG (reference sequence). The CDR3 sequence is CAWSSGRGAQYF.

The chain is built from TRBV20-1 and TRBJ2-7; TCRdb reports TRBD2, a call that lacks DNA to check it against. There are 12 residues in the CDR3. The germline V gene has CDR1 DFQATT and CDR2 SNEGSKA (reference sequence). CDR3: CSAPRTSVEQYF.

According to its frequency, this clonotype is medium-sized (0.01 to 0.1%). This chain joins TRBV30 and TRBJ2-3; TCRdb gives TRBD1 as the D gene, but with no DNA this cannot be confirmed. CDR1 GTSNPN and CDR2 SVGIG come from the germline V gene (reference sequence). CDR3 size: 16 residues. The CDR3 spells CAWSVLGGPSTDTQYF.

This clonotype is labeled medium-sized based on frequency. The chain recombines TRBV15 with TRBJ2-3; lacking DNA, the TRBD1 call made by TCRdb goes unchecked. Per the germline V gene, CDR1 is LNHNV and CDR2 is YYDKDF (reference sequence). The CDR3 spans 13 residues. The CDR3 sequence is CATSRLRTGTQYF.

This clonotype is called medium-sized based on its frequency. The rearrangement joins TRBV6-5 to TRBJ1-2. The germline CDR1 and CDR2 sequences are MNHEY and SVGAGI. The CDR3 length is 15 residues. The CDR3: CASSYISAGRYGYTF.

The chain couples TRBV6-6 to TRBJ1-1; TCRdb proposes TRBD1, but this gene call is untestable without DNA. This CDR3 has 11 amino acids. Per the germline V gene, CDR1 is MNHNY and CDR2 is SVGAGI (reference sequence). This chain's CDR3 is CASVRATEAFF.

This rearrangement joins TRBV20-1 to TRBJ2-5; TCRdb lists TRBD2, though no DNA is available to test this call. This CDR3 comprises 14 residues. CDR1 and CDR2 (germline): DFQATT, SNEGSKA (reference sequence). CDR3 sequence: CSAILGGGQETQYF.